Below, 5 T cell receptor beta chains from the same sample are listed, as sequenced in a study of blood T cells in healthy people across ages (dated by TCRdb to about 2015). Library preparation was by 5' RACE. Reads for this sample came from an Illumina HiSeq 2500. The second PCR ran for roughly 7 to 11 cycles and used a J-beta primer mix along with a sample-barcoded 5' primer. TCRdb reprocessing: public reads trimmed at Q25 with fastp, clones called with MiXCR, in-frame beta chains kept. Each entry merges the rows of one CDR3 protein and shows their most common DNA and genes. This sample comprises about 640,000 distinct CDR3 sequences, roughly 53% of them detected only once. Around 37% of the sample is taken by the ten largest. The sequencing input was blood. All receptors come from a man in his 60s in good health.

V and J are TRBV28 and TRBJ1-2; 8 bases match TRBD1. Per the germline V gene, CDR1 is MDHEN and CDR2 is SYDVKM. V lost 6 bases, J lost 7 bases, and 7 bases stayed unmatched. There are 13 residues in the CDR3. CDR3 residues: CASRPQGAGGYTF. The CDR3 nucleotides read TGTGCCAGCAGGCCTCAGGGGGCTGGTGGCTACACCTTC.

The rearrangement links TRBV6-2 or TRBV6-3 to TRBJ1-2; D is undetermined. Germline V lookup: CDR1 MNHEY, CDR2 SVGEGT. This CDR3 contains 13 residues. V lost 2 bases and J lost 5, with 9 bases in between. The CDR3 sequence: CASSYGPIYGYTF. CDR3 nucleotide sequence: TGTGCCAGCAGTTACGGGCCGATTTATGGCTACACCTTC.

The count of this clonotype is one. The chain couples TRBV27 to TRBJ2-7; perhaps TRBD2 as D (6 bases). Judging by the DNA end, TRBJ2-5 fits better; the J call may be wrong. The V gene's germline CDR1 is MNHEY and CDR2 SMNVEV (reference sequence). The CDR3 runs to 14 residues. The CDR3, as DNA: TGTGCCAGCAGTTTAGCGACTAGTCGAGAGACCCAGTACTTC. Translation gives CASSLATSRETQYF.

The rearrangement joins TRBV29-1 to TRBJ2-1; 15 positions agree with TRBD2. The CDR3 spans 13 residues. The germline gives CDR1 SQVTM, CDR2 ANQGSEA. V was clipped by 7 bases and J by 10 bases; unmatched bases: 5. The CDR3 region has the DNA TGCAGCGGGACTAGCGGGGGGGGAGAGGAGCAGTTCTTC. Its translation: CSGTSGGGEEQFF.

J is TRBJ2-1 and V is TRBV7-9; 9 positions match TRBD1. With the DNA end fitting TRBJ2-7 better, the J assignment may be wrong. The length of the CDR3 is 16 residues. Germline loops: CDR1 SEHNR, CDR2 FQNEAQ (reference sequence). The CDR3 DNA reads TGTGCCAGCAGCTTAGAGAGGGGGACAGGGTTTGGCGAGCAGTACTTC. It translates to CASSLERGTGFGEQYF.